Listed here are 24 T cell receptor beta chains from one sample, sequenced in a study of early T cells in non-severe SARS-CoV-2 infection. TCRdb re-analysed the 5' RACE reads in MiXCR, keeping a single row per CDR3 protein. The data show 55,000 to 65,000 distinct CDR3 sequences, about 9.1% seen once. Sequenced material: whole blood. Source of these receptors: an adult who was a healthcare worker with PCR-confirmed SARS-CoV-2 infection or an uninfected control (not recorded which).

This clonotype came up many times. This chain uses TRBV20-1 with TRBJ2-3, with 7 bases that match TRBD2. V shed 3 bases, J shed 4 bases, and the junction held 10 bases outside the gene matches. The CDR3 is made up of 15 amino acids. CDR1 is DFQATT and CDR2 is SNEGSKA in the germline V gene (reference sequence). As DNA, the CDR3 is TGCAGTGCTAGTCGGGGGAGGGGACCGGCAGATACGCAGTATTTT. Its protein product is CSASRGRGPADTQYF.

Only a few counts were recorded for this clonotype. DNA for the CDR3: TGTGCCAGCAGTTACAGGTCGAGCAGCTCCTATAATTCACCCCTCCACTTT. This codes for CASSYRSSSSYNSPLHF. The chain couples TRBV6-6 to TRBJ1-6; D is unresolved. The ends were cut back, 2 bases at V and 0 bases at J, with 11 bases in the middle. The CDR3 runs 17 residues. Looked up from germline, CDR1 is MNHNY and CDR2 is SVGAGI (reference sequence).

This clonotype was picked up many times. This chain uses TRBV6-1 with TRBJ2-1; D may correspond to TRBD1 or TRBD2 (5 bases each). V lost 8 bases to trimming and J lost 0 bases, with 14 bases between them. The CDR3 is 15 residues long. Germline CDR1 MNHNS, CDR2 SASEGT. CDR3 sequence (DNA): TGTGCCAGCCTAGGAGAGGGGAGCTCCTACAATGAGCAGTTCTTC. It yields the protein CASLGEGSSYNEQFF.

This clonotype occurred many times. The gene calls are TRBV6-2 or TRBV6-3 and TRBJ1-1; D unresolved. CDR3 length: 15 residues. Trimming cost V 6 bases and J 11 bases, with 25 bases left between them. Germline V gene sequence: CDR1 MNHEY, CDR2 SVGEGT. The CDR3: CASSHPPLPGLGAFF. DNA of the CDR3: TGTGCCAGCAGCCACCCTCCTTTACCGGGTCTCGGCGCTTTCTTT.

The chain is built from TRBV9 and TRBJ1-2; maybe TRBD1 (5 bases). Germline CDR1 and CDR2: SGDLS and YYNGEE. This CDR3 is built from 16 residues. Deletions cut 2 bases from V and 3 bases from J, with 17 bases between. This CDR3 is CASSVTPEGRHYGYTF. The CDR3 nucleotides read TGTGCCAGCAGCGTCACCCCCGAGGGGCGTCACTATGGCTACACCTTC.

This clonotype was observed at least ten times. CDR3 in amino acids: CASSYSGSGRLFSYEQYF. The DNA for the CDR3 is TGTGCCAGCAGTTACTCGGGCAGCGGGAGGCTCTTCTCCTACGAGCAGTACTTC. V usage is TRBV6-6 and J usage is TRBJ2-7, with TRBD2 matching over 9 bases. The CDR3 is 18 residues long. J gave up 0 bases and V 0 bases, and 9 bases lay outside the gene matches. Germline V gene lookup returns CDR1 MNHNY and CDR2 SVGAGI (reference sequence).

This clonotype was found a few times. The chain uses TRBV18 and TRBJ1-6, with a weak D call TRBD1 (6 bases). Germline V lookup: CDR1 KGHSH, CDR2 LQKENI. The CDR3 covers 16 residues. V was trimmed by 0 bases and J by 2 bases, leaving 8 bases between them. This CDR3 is CASSPPGGPYNSPLHF. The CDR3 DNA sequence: TGTGCCAGCTCACCACCTGGGGGCCCCTATAATTCACCCCTCCACTTT.

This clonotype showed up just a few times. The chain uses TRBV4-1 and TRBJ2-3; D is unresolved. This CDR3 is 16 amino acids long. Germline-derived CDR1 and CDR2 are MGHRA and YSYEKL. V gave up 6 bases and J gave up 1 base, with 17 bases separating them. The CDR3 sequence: CASRGLAEPGTDTQYF. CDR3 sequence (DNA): TGCGCCAGCAGGGGATTGGCGGAGCCGGGCACAGATACGCAGTATTTT.

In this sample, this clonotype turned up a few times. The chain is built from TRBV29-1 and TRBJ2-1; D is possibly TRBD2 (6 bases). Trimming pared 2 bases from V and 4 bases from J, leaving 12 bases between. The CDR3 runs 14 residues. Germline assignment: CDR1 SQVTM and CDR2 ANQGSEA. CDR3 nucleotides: TGCAGCGTTGAAAGACTGGGGACTTACAATGAGCAGTTCTTC. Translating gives CSVERLGTYNEQFF.

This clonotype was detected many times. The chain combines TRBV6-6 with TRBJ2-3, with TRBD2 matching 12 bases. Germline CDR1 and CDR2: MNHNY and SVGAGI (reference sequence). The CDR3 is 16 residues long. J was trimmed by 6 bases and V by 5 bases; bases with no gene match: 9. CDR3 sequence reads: CASSHQTSGSEDTQYF. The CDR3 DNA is TGTGCCAGCAGTCACCAGACTAGCGGGAGTGAGGATACGCAGTATTTT.

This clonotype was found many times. This CDR3 reads CASSRRDSALYGYTF. The DNA for the CDR3 is TGTGCCAGCAGTCGTCGGGACAGCGCACTCTATGGCTACACCTTC. The chain is built from TRBV6-6 and TRBJ1-2, with 7 bases lining up with TRBD1. Losses at the gene ends were 5 bases for V and 4 bases for J; bases not matched to a gene: 10. Germline V gene lookup returns CDR1 MNHNY and CDR2 SVGAGI (reference sequence). The CDR3 is 15 amino acids.

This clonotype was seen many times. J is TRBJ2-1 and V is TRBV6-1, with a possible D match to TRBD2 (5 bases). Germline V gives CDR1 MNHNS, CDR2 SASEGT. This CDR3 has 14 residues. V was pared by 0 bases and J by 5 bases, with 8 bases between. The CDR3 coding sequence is TGTGCCAGCAGTGAAGCGGGAGCCCACAATGAGCAGTTCTTC. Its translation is CASSEAGAHNEQFF.

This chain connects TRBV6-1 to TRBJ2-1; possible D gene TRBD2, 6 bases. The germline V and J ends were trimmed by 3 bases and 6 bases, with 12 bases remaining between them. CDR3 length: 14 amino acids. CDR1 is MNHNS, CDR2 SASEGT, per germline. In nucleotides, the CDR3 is TGTGCCAGCAGTGAGAACGGGAGACGCAATGAGCAGTTCTTC. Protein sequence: CASSENGRRNEQFF.

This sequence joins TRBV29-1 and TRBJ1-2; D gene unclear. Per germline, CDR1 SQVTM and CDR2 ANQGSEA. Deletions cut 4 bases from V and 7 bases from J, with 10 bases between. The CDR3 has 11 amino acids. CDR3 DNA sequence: TGCAGCGTTGTTGAGGAGGGTGGCTACACCTTC. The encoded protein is CSVVEEGGYTF.

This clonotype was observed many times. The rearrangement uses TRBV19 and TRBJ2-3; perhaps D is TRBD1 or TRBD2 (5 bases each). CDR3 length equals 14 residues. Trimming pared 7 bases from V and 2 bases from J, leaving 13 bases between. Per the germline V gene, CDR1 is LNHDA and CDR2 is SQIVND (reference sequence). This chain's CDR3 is CASTRDRLTDTQYF. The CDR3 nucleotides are TGTGCCAGTACCCGGGACCGCCTCACAGATACGCAGTATTTT.

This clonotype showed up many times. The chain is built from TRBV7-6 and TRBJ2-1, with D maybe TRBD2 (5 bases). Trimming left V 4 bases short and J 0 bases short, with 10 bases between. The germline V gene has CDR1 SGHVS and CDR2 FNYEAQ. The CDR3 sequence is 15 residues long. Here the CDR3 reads CASSSQRSSYNEQFF. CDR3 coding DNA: TGTGCCAGCAGCTCCCAGCGGAGCTCCTACAATGAGCAGTTCTTC.

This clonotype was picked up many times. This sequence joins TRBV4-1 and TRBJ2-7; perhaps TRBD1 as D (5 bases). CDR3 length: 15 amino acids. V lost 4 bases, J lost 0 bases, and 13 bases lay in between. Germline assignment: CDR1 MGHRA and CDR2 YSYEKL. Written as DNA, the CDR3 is TGCGCCAGCAGCCTACAGTCAGGGTACTCCTACGAGCAGTACTTC. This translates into CASSLQSGYSYEQYF.

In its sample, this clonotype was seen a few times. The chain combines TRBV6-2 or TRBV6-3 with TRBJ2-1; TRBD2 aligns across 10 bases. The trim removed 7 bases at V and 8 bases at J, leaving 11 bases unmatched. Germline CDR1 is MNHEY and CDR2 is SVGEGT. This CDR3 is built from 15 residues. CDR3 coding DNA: TGTGCCAGCAAATCTCTAGCGGGAGTAACGGATGAGCAGTTCTTC. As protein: CASKSLAGVTDEQFF.

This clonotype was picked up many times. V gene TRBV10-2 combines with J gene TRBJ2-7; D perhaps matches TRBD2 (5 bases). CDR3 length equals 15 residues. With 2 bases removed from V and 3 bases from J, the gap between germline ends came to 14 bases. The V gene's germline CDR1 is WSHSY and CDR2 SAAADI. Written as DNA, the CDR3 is TGCGCCAGCAGTGAGGCTAGCCTTCATAACTACGAGCAGTACTTC. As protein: CASSEASLHNYEQYF.

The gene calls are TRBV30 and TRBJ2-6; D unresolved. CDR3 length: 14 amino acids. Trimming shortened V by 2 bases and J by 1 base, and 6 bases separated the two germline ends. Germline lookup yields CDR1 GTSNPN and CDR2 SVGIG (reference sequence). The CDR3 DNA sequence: TGTGCCTGGAGTAGAGATTCTGGGGCCAACGTCCTGACTTTC. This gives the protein CAWSRDSGANVLTF.

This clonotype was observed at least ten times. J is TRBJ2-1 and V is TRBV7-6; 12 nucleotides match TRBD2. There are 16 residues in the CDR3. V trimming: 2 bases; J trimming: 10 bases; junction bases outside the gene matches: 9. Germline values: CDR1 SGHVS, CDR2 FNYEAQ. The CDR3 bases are TGTGCCAGCAGCTTATCTAGCGGGAGGGCCTTAGGAGAGCAGTTCTTC. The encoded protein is CASSLSSGRALGEQFF.

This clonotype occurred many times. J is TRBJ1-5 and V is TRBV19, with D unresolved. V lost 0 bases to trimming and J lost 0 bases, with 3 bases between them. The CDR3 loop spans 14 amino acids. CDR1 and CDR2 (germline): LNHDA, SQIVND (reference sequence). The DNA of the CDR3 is TGTGCCAGTAGTATAGACAGTAGCAATCAGCCCCAGCATTTT. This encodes CASSIDSSNQPQHF.

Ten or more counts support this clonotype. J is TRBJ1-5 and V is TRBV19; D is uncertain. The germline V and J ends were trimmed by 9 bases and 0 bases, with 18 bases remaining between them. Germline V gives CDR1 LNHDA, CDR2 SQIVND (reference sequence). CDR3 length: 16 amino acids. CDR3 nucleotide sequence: TGTGCCAGCGCACCAACGACACTATATAGCAATCAGCCCCAGCATTTT. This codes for CASAPTTLYSNQPQHF.

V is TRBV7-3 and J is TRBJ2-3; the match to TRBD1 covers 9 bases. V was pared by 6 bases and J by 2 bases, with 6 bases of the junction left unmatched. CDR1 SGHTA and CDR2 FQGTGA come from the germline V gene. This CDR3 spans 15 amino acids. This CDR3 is CASSLTGGFTDTQYF. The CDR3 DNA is TGTGCCAGCAGTTTGACAGGGGGGTTCACAGATACGCAGTATTTT.